Shown below are 23 T cell receptor beta chains from a single sample sequenced in a study of Ad26.COV2.S vaccination and SARS-CoV-2 variants (dated by TCRdb to the early 2020s). To prepare the library, the immunoSEQ multiplex PCR assay was applied. Not all clones reach the TCRdb copy of this immuneACCESS table, which keeps in-frame sequences only. Checked studies attribute under half of the gap to unresolved V genes and leave the rest unexplained. The table for this sample lists around 450,000 clones; roughly nine tenths of them were counted only once. 1.5% to 2% of the sample rests with the top ten. Read against the paper, the sample's treatment or condition label means: some 20 received Ad26.COV2.S at low or high dose, single or two shots; 5 received placebo; per-sample allocation not given. Repertoires of vaccine and placebo recipients were sequenced from samples collected on day 63 after the first injection.

The specimen was peripheral blood, collected in a trial of Ad26.COV2.S vaccine versus placebo. These receptors originate from a person aged 18-65 years who received the Ad26.COV2.S COVID-19 vaccine or a placebo.

The chain is built from TRBV19 and TRBJ2-3; D is perhaps TRBD1 (6 bases). The CDR3 is 15 residues long. CDR1 is LNHDA, CDR2 SQIVND, per germline (reference sequence). V lost 1 base to trimming and J lost 2 bases, with 10 bases between them. CDR3 sequence reads: CASSIVPGATDTQYF. The CDR3 DNA is TGTGCCAGTAGTATAGTTCCAGGGGCCACAGATACGCAGTATTTT. Supplemented by reference TRBV19 and TRBJ2-3, the full variable domain reads DGGITQSPKYLFRKEGQNVTLSCEQNLNHDAMYWYRQDPGQGLRLIYYSQIVNDFQKGDIAEGYSVSREKKESFPLTVTSAQKNPTAFYLCASSIVPGATDTQYFGPGTRLTVL.

The chain has TRBV6-6 and TRBJ1-5, with 8 nucleotides matching TRBD1. The CDR3 is 15 amino acids. Germline loops: CDR1 MNHNY, CDR2 SVGAGI (reference sequence). The ends lost 5 bases at V and 3 bases at J; junction bases unmatched: 6. CDR3 loop: CASSQWGQANQPQHF. CDR3 sequence (DNA): TGTGCCAGCAGTCAGTGGGGACAGGCCAATCAGCCCCAGCATTTT.

The chain has TRBV6-6 and TRBJ1-5; perhaps TRBD1 as D (5 bases). This CDR3 is 16 amino acids long. Germline V gene lookup returns CDR1 MNHNY and CDR2 SVGAGI (reference sequence). Trimming removed 5 bases at V and 3 bases at J, with 17 bases between. The CDR3: CASSRIGPGTNQPQHF. The CDR3 bases are TGTGCCAGCAGTCGGATAGGACCCGGGACCAATCAGCCCCAGCATTTT.

V and J are TRBV27 and TRBJ1-1; D may be TRBD1 (5 bases). The V end lost 3 bases, the J end lost 1 base, and 6 bases lay between the germline ends. Germline CDR1 MNHEY, CDR2 SMNVEV (reference sequence). This CDR3 is built from 13 residues. DNA for the CDR3: TGTGCCAGCAGTTTTGGGGCGAACACTGAAGCTTTCTTT. Amino acids: CASSFGANTEAFF.

The V call is TRBV9, the J call TRBJ2-7; 9 nucleotides match TRBD2. CDR1 is SGDLS and CDR2 is YYNGEE in the germline V gene. V was clipped by 3 bases and J by 6 bases; unmatched bases: 13. CDR3 length: 16 amino acids. The CDR3: CASSAGGGLAAAEQYF. In DNA form, the CDR3 reads TGTGCCAGCAGCGCTGGAGGGGGACTAGCAGCCGCCGAGCAGTACTTC.

This chain joins TRBV2 and TRBJ1-3, with D possibly TRBD1 on 6 matching bases. The CDR3 sequence is 16 residues long. Trimming took off 7 bases at V and 0 bases at J, with 16 bases between the two ends. The germline V gene encodes CDR1 SNHLY and CDR2 FYNNEI. The CDR3 sequence is CASTQGGAGSGNTIYF. Written as DNA, the CDR3 is TGTGCCAGCACCCAAGGGGGGGCCGGCTCTGGAAACACCATATATTTT.

This clone was recorded once. J is TRBJ2-5 and V is TRBV7-6, with 9 bases identical to TRBD2. Germline CDR1 reads SGHVS; CDR2 reads FNYEAQ. Trimming removed 2 bases from V and 2 bases from J; junction bases left unmatched: 3. This CDR3 spans 15 amino acids. The CDR3 region is CASSLILAGQETQYF. The CDR3 DNA follows: TGTGCCAGCAGCTTAATCCTAGCGGGGCAAGAGACCCAGTACTTC.

The chain employs TRBV19 and TRBJ1-5; 8 nucleotides align to TRBD1. J gave up 3 bases and V 3 bases, and 4 bases lay outside the gene matches. The CDR3 runs to 15 residues. CDR1 and CDR2 (germline): LNHDA, SQIVND (reference sequence). This CDR3 is CASSMGTGFNQPQHF. In nucleotides, the CDR3 is TGTGCCAGTAGTATGGGGACAGGTTTCAATCAGCCCCAGCATTTT.

The chain links TRBV5-1 to TRBJ1-2, with TRBD1 identical over 10 bases. CDR1 is SGHRS and CDR2 is YFSETQ in the germline V gene. The CDR3 runs 14 residues. V dropped 1 base and J dropped 7; count of bases not matched to a gene: 4. CDR3 residues: CASSLRQGALGYTF. Written as DNA, the CDR3 is TGCGCCAGCAGCTTGAGACAGGGGGCGCTTGGCTACACCTTC.

V usage is TRBV9 and J usage is TRBJ1-2; TRBD1 might be the D (6 bases). The V gene's germline CDR1 is SGDLS and CDR2 YYNGEE. This CDR3 is built from 12 residues. The V end was cut by 3 bases, the J end by 6 bases, with 9 bases between. The CDR3 sequence: CASSGTGNGYTF. Written as DNA, the CDR3 is TGTGCCAGCAGCGGAACAGGGAATGGCTACACCTTC. Based on the CDR3 plus reference TRBV9 and TRBJ1-2, the full variable domain is DSGVTQTPKHLITATGQRVTLRCSPRSGDLSVYWYQQSLDQGLQFLIQYYNGEERAKGNILERFSAQQFPDLHSELNLSSLELGDSALYFCASSGTGNGYTFGSGTRLTVV.

The V call is TRBV7-9, the J call TRBJ2-3; TRBD1 matches 7 bases. From germline, CDR1 is SEHNR and CDR2 FQNEAQ (reference sequence). V shed 1 base and J 5 bases; nucleotides not matched to a gene: 0. CDR3 length: 13 residues. The CDR3 nucleotides read TGTGCCAGCAGCTTAGGGACAGGAGATACGCAGTATTTT. It encodes CASSLGTGDTQYF.

The chain employs TRBV7-2 and TRBJ2-1; either TRBD1 or TRBD2 may fit D (5 bases each). Germline V gene sequence: CDR1 SGHTA, CDR2 FQGNSA. Between the trimmed V and J ends, which lost 1 base and 6 bases, there was a span of 16 bases. This CDR3 contains 16 residues. The chain's CDR3 is CASSLGGGPRGNEQFF. CDR3 nucleotide sequence: TGTGCCAGCAGCTTAGGTGGTGGGCCGAGGGGCAATGAGCAGTTCTTC.

This clone was observed once. This chain connects TRBV11-2 to TRBJ2-1; TRBD2 agrees at 8 bases. The CDR3 is 16 residues long. V gave up 5 bases and J gave up 5 bases; unmatched junction bases: 11. Germline V gene lookup returns CDR1 SGHAT and CDR2 FQNNGV. CDR3: CASSLAGRGGNNEQFF. CDR3 nucleotide sequence: TGTGCCAGCAGCCTAGCGGGTAGGGGAGGTAACAATGAGCAGTTCTTC.

The chain recombines TRBV5-5 with TRBJ2-5, with D hard to call. The CDR3 consists of 17 residues. CDR1 and CDR2 from the germline V gene are SGHKS and YYEKEE (reference sequence). The ends were cut back, 1 base at V and 0 bases at J, with 16 bases in the middle. Here the CDR3 DNA reads TGTGCCAGCAGCTTGCCCGTTGGGCGAGGATACCAAGAGACCCAGTACTTC. Its translation: CASSLPVGRGYQETQYF.

The V and J genes are TRBV28 and TRBJ2-7; 8 nucleotides match TRBD1. V was clipped by 7 bases and J by 4 bases; unmatched bases: 12. CDR3 size: 15 residues. The germline V gene encodes CDR1 MDHEN and CDR2 SYDVKM. Written as DNA, the CDR3 is TGTGCCAGCACTCCAACCGGGACAGGCATTTACGAGCAGTACTTC. It is translated as CASTPTGTGIYEQYF.

This clone was seen a handful of times. The J gene is TRBJ2-7, the V gene TRBV7-2; 7 positions agree with TRBD1. The germline V gene encodes CDR1 SGHTA and CDR2 FQGNSA. The CDR3 has 16 amino acids. V lost 5 bases to trimming and J lost 0 bases; unmatched junction nucleotides: 10. CDR3 residues: CASSAPGQRSSYEQYF. The CDR3 DNA is TGTGCCAGCAGCGCCCCGGGACAGAGGAGCTCCTACGAGCAGTACTTC.

This chain connects TRBV20-1 to TRBJ2-4, with a weak D call TRBD1 (5 bases). V was pared by 3 bases and J by 2 bases, with 8 bases between. This CDR3 contains 13 residues. Germline assignment: CDR1 DFQATT and CDR2 SNEGSKA (reference sequence). The DNA for the CDR3 is TGCAGTGCTAGTGTGGGGCCCAAAAACATTCAGTACTTC. It yields the protein CSASVGPKNIQYF.

V usage is TRBV20-1 and J usage is TRBJ1-1, with TRBD1 as a possible D gene (6 bases). V lost 3 bases and J 12 bases, leaving 14 bases between the germline ends. Germline V gene sequence: CDR1 DFQATT, CDR2 SNEGSKA (reference sequence). This CDR3 comprises 11 residues. In nucleotides, the CDR3 is TGCAGTGCTAGGGGGGCAGGGTCGACTTTCTTT. Translating gives CSARGAGSTFF.

This chain links TRBV5-1 with TRBJ1-1; D gene unclear. CDR1 SGHRS and CDR2 YFSETQ come from the germline V gene. CDR3 length equals 15 residues. Trimming stripped 6 bases from V and 0 bases from J, with 15 bases between. In nucleotides, the CDR3 is TGCGCCAGCAAAAGGGAGGCCTCCATGAACACTGAAGCTTTCTTT. Encoded protein: CASKREASMNTEAFF.

To note about this clone: This specimen includes other DNA sequences encoding the same CDR3. The chain employs TRBV9 and TRBJ1-1; D may be TRBD1 (5 bases). V lost 0 bases and J 3 bases, leaving 6 bases between the germline ends. CDR3 size: 13 residues. CDR1 SGDLS and CDR2 YYNGEE come from the germline V gene. CDR3 coding DNA: TGTGCCAGCAGCGTAGAGGGGTACACTGAAGCTTTCTTT. The encoded protein is CASSVEGYTEAFF.

The CDR3 here is CASSYIDQPQHF. The CDR3 DNA follows: TGTGCCAGCAGTTATATCGATCAGCCCCAGCATTTT. The chain couples TRBV6-2 or TRBV6-3 to TRBJ1-5; D remains unclear. In germline, CDR1 is MNHEY, CDR2 SVGEGT. V gave up 3 bases and J gave up 5 bases, with 5 bases separating them. The CDR3 length is 12 residues.

In its sample, this clone was seen once. The gene calls are TRBV11-2 and TRBJ2-7; no clear D. The germline gives CDR1 SGHAT, CDR2 FQNNGV. The CDR3 runs to 12 residues. V shed 5 bases and J shed 2 bases, with 7 bases lying between them. The CDR3 is CASSPPTYEQYF. The DNA of the CDR3 is TGTGCCAGCAGCCCCCCTACCTACGAGCAGTACTTC.

This chain uses TRBV5-4 with TRBJ2-7, with a tentative D call TRBD2 (6 bases). This CDR3 spans 16 amino acids. The germline V gene has CDR1 SGHNT and CDR2 YYREEE (reference sequence). V was pared by 3 bases and J by 1 base, with 17 bases between. The CDR3 sequence: CASSSGVGTASYEQYF. CDR3 nucleotides: TGTGCCAGCAGCTCGGGCGTTGGGACTGCGTCCTACGAGCAGTACTTC.